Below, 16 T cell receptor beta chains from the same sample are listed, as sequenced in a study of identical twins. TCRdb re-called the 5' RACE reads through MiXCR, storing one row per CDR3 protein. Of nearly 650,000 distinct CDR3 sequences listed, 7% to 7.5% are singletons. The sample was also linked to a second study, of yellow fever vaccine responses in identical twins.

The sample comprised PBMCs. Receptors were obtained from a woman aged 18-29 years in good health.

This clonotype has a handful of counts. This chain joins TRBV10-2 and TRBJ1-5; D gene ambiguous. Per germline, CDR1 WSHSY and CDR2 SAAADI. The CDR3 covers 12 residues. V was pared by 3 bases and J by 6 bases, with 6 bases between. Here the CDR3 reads CASSDPPQPQHF. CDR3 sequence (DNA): TGCGCCAGCAGTGATCCCCCTCAGCCCCAGCATTTT.

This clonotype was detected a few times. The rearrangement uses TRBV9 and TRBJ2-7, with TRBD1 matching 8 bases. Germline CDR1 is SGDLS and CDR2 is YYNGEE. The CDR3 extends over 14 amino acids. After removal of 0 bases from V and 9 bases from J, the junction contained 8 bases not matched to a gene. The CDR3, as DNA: TGTGCCAGCAGCGTAGGGGACAGGACCTCCGGGCAGTACTTC. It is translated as CASSVGDRTSGQYF.

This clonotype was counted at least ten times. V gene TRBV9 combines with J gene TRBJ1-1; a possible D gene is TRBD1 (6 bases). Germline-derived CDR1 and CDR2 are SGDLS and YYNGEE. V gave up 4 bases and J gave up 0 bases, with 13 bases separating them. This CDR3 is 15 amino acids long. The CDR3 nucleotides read TGTGCCAGCAGCACCCCGGGACAACTGAACACTGAAGCTTTCTTT. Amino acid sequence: CASSTPGQLNTEAFF. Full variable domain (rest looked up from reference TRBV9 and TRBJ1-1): DSGVTQTPKHLITATGQRVTLRCSPRSGDLSVYWYQQSLDQGLQFLIQYYNGEERAKGNILERFSAQQFPDLHSELNLSSLELGDSALYFCASSTPGQLNTEAFFGQGTRLTVV.

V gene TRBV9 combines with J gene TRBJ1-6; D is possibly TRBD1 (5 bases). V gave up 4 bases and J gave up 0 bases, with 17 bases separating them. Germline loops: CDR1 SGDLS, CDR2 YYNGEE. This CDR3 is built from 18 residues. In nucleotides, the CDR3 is TGTGCCAGCAGCCAAAGGGAAGAGGGACTCTCCTATAATTCACCCCTCCACTTT. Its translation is CASSQREEGLSYNSPLHF.

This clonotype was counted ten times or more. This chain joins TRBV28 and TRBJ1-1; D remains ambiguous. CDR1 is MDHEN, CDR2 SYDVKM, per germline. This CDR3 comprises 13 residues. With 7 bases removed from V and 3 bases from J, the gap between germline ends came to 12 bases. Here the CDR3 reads CASTGPKDTEAFF. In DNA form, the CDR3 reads TGTGCCAGCACCGGGCCGAAGGACACTGAAGCTTTCTTT.

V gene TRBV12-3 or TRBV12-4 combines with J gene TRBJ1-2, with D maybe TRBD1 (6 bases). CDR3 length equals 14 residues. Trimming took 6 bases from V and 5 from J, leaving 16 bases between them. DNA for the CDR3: TGTGCCAGCAGGCTATCCGGGGGGCTATATGGCTACACCTTC. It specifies CASRLSGGLYGYTF.

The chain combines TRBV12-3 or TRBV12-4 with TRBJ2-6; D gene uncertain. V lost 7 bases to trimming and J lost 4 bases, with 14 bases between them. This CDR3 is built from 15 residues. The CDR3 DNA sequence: TGTGCCAGCACACAGTCTGGGTCAGGGGCCAACGTCCTGACTTTC. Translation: CASTQSGSGANVLTF.

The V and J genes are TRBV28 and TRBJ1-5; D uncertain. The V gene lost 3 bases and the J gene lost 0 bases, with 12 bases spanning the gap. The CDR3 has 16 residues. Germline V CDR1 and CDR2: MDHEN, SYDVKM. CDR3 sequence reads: CASSFAVIFSNQPQHF. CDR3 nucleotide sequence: TGTGCCAGCAGTTTTGCCGTCATCTTTAGCAATCAGCCCCAGCATTTT.

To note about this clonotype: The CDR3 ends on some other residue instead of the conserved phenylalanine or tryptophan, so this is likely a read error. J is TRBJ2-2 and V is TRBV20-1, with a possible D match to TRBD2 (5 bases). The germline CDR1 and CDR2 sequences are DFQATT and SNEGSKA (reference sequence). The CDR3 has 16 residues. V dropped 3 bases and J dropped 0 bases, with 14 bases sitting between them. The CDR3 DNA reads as TGCAGTGCTAGTCCAGAGGGATTCGCGAACACCGGGGAGCTGTTTCTT. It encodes CSASPEGFANTGELFL.

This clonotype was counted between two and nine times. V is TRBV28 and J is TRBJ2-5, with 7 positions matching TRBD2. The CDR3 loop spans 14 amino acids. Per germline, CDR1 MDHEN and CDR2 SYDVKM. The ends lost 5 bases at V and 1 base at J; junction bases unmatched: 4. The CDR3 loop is CASSAPGGQETQYF. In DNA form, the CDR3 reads TGTGCCAGCAGTGCCCCGGGGGGCCAAGAGACCCAGTACTTC.

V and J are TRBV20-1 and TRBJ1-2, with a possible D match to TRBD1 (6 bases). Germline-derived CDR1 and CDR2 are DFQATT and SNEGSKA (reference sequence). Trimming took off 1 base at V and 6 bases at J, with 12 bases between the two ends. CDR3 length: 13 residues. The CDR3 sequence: CSARGQGKDGYTF. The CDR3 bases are TGCAGTGCTAGAGGGCAGGGGAAGGATGGCTACACCTTC.

The CDR3 nucleotides are TGTGCCAGCAGTTGGACTAGCGCGATCCAAGAGACCCAGTACTTC. As protein: CASSWTSAIQETQYF. The gene calls are TRBV28 and TRBJ2-5, with 9 positions matching TRBD2. The CDR3 loop spans 15 amino acids. V gave up 4 bases and J gave up 1 base; unmatched junction bases: 4. Germline V lookup: CDR1 MDHEN, CDR2 SYDVKM.

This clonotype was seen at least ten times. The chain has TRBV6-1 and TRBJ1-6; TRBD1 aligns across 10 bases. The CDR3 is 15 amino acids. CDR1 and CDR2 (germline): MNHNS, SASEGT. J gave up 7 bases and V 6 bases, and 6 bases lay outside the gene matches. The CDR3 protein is CASRQAGQGNSPLHF. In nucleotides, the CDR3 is TGTGCCAGCAGACAAGCGGGACAGGGGAATTCACCCCTCCACTTT.

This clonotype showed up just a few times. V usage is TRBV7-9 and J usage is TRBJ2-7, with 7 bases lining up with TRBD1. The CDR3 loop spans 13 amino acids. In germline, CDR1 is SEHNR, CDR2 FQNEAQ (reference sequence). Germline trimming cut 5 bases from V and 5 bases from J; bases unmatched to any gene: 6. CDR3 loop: CASSLTDRNEQYV. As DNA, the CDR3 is TGTGCCAGCAGCCTCACGGACAGGAACGAGCAGTACGTC.

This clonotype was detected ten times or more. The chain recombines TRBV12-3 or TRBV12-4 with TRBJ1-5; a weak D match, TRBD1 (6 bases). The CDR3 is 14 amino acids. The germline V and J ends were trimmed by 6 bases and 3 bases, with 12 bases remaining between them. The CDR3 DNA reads TGTGCCAGCAGGCAACAGGGAACCAATCAGCCCCAGCATTTT. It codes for CASRQQGTNQPQHF.

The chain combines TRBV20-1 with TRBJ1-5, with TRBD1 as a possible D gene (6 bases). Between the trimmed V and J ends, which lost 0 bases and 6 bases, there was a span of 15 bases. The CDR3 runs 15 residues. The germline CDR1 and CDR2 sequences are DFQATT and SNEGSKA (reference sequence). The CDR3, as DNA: TGCAGTGCTAGAGAACCCACAGGGCTTAGTCAGCCCCAGCATTTT. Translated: CSAREPTGLSQPQHF.